This T cell receptor (beta chain) was documented in a study of OX40 agonist ivuxolimab in advanced cancers. Study-level background: Patients received the agonistic anti-OX40 (CD134) antibody ivuxolimab. In this trial design, patients received ivuxolimab intravenously at 0.01 to 10 mg/kg every 2 weeks.

Profiled with immunoSEQ multiplex PCR; TCRdb holds only in-frame clones, not every one. The sample contains roughly 150,000 clones, 90% to 95% of which appear only once. The receptor comes from an adult with an advanced solid tumor such as melanoma, head and neck, liver or kidney cancer. The source was CD4+ or CD8+ T cells sorted from blood, collected in a trial of the OX40 agonist ivuxolimab.

CDR3 nucleotide sequence: TGTGCCAGCAGCTTGGCGGGGTATAATTCACCCCTCCACTTT. Its translation is CASSLAGYNSPLHF. V is TRBV11-2 and J is TRBJ1-6, with D uncertain. The V end was cut by 3 bases, the J end by 4 bases, with 7 bases between. The V gene's germline CDR1 is SGHAT and CDR2 FQNNGV. The CDR3 has 14 residues.